The 14 T cell receptor beta chains given below trace back to one sample, sequenced in a study of blood T cell repertoires in COVID-19. TCRdb's copy holds only in-frame clones and misses some; the assay was immunoSEQ multiplex PCR. The data contain about 270,000 clones, around 86% of them singletons. The specimen was peripheral blood. The receptors originated from a woman older than 75 with COVID-19, enrolled during active disease.

The CDR3 DNA sequence: TGTGCCAGCAGCTTAGCGTCCGGGACTCTCTACGAGCAGTACTTC. It specifies CASSLASGTLYEQYF. The rearrangement uses TRBV7-2 and TRBJ2-7, with D perhaps TRBD2 (6 bases). V lost 0 bases and J 3 bases, leaving 12 bases between the germline ends. Looked up from germline, CDR1 is SGHTA and CDR2 is FQGNSA. This CDR3 spans 15 amino acids. The full variable domain, its missing parts supplied by reference TRBV7-2 and TRBJ2-7, is GAGVSQSPSNKVTEKGKDVELRCDPISGHTALYWYRQSLGQGLEFLIYFQGNSAPDKSGLPSDRFSAERTGGSVSTLTIQRTQQEDSAVYLCASSLASGTLYEQYFGPGTRLTVT.

This sequence joins TRBV7-9 and TRBJ1-1, with D possibly being TRBD1 (6 bases). V was shortened by 1 base and J by 3 bases, with 12 bases between the two germline ends. Germline CDR1 is SEHNR and CDR2 is FQNEAQ (reference sequence). The length of the CDR3 is 15 residues. The CDR3 DNA reads as TGTGCCAGCAGCTTAGAGGGCAGGGGACACACTGAAGCTTTCTTT. The encoded protein is CASSLEGRGHTEAFF.

CDR3 residues: CASSFELTGDTEAFF. In nucleotides, the CDR3 is TGTGCCAGCAGTTTTGAACTTACAGGGGACACTGAAGCTTTCTTT. The chain is built from TRBV5-6 and TRBJ1-1; 7 bases agree with TRBD1. Looked up from germline, CDR1 is SGHDT and CDR2 is YYEEEE. CDR3 length equals 15 residues. The J segment lost 3 bases and the V segment lost 5 bases, leaving 10 bases of the junction unmatched.

This chain uses TRBV24-1 with TRBJ2-3; maybe TRBD2 (5 bases). CDR1 KGHDR and CDR2 SFDVKD come from the germline V gene. The CDR3 runs 15 residues. V was shortened by 4 bases and J by 2 bases, with 12 bases between the two germline ends. The CDR3 DNA is TGTGCCACCAGTGACAGGACTGGTTCCACAGATACGCAGTATTTT. It specifies CATSDRTGSTDTQYF.

The chain joins TRBV5-6 to TRBJ1-6, with 8 bases identical to TRBD1. Germline loops: CDR1 SGHDT, CDR2 YYEEEE. The CDR3 covers 13 residues. CDR3 sequence reads: CASAGGGNSPLHF. DNA of the CDR3: TGTGCGAGCGCAGGGGGCGGTAATTCACCCCTCCACTTT.

V is TRBV19 and J is TRBJ1-2; 10 bases match TRBD1. The germline V gene encodes CDR1 LNHDA and CDR2 SQIVND (reference sequence). The CDR3 spans 14 residues. Unmatched junction bases numbered 1, after V lost 4 bases and J lost 2 bases. DNA of the CDR3: TGTGCCAGTAGTAGGGGACAGGGGAACTATGGCTACACCTTC. Encoded protein: CASSRGQGNYGYTF. Drawing the rest from reference TRBV19 and TRBJ1-2, the complete variable domain is DGGITQSPKYLFRKEGQNVTLSCEQNLNHDAMYWYRQDPGQGLRLIYYSQIVNDFQKGDIAEGYSVSREKKESFPLTVTSAQKNPTAFYLCASSRGQGNYGYTFGSGTRLTVV.

This rearrangement joins TRBV13 to TRBJ1-6; 7 bases align to TRBD1. The CDR3 has 14 residues. Trimming removed 2 bases from V and 14 bases from J; junction bases left unmatched: 9. The germline V gene has CDR1 PRHDT and CDR2 FYEKMQ (reference sequence). DNA for the CDR3: TGTGCCAGCAGCTTAAATTTAGGGGGCGCGTCCCTCCACTTT. As protein: CASSLNLGGASLHF.

With regard to this clone: The sample has other DNA sequences that encode this CDR3 too. The chain has TRBV7-9 and TRBJ1-3, with D uncertain. The V and J ends lost 4 bases and 0 bases respectively, with 10 bases between them. The CDR3 runs 15 residues. CDR1 and CDR2 from the germline V gene are SEHNR and FQNEAQ (reference sequence). In DNA form, the CDR3 reads TGTGCCAGCAGCTCTCGAGGGAGCTCTGGAAACACCATATATTTT. The encoded protein is CASSSRGSSGNTIYF.

The V call is TRBV5-1, the J call TRBJ2-5, with 13 nucleotides matching TRBD2. The CDR3 has 19 amino acids. Germline V gives CDR1 SGHRS, CDR2 YFSETQ. V was pared by 4 bases and J by 4 bases, with 16 bases of the junction left unmatched. Here the CDR3 DNA reads TGCGCCAGCAGCCCCCGGACTAGCGGGGGATATGTATCAGGAGAGACCCAGTACTTC. As protein: CASSPRTSGGYVSGETQYF.

The rearrangement uses TRBV11-2 and TRBJ2-1; tentatively, D is TRBD1 (6 bases). The germline gives CDR1 SGHAT, CDR2 FQNNGV. V was shortened by 5 bases and J by 3 bases, with 14 bases between the two germline ends. CDR3 size: 15 residues. CDR3 region: CASSPIQGSYNEQFF. For the CDR3, the DNA is TGTGCCAGCAGCCCGATACAGGGAAGCTACAATGAGCAGTTCTTC.

The chain joins TRBV19 to TRBJ1-4; 8 positions match TRBD1. The germline gives CDR1 LNHDA, CDR2 SQIVND (reference sequence). The CDR3 extends over 15 amino acids. V lost 4 bases and J lost 6; bases outside the gene matches: 7. CDR3 amino acids: CASSRDGTGDEKLFF. In nucleotides, the CDR3 is TGTGCCAGTAGTAGAGACGGGACAGGAGATGAAAAACTGTTTTTT.

CDR3 DNA sequence: TGTGCCAGCAGCGCGACACTACAGGGGGCTGGAAACACCATATATTTT. Its protein product is CASSATLQGAGNTIYF. V usage is TRBV5-5 and J usage is TRBJ1-3, with 8 bases lining up with TRBD1. The trim removed 4 bases at V and 2 bases at J, leaving 8 bases unmatched. The germline CDR1 and CDR2 sequences are SGHKS and YYEKEE (reference sequence). The CDR3 consists of 16 residues.

The table lists this clone with a count of one. CDR3 region: CASSPPGSPLHF. The CDR3 DNA reads TGTGCCTCTTCCCCGCCAGGGTCACCCCTCCACTTT. The gene calls are TRBV19 and TRBJ1-6; a possible D gene is TRBD1 (5 bases). Germline V lookup: CDR1 LNHDA, CDR2 SQIVND (reference sequence). The CDR3 is 12 amino acids. V shed 11 bases and J shed 10 bases, with 15 bases lying between them.

J is TRBJ2-3 and V is TRBV7-9; D might be TRBD1 (6 bases). This CDR3 is 16 amino acids long. The germline gives CDR1 SEHNR, CDR2 FQNEAQ (reference sequence). The V and J ends lost 6 bases and 3 bases respectively, with 19 bases between them. CDR3 DNA: TGTGCCAGCAGGTCTCTCGGTGGGGGCCAAACAGATACGCAGTATTTT. As protein: CASRSLGGGQTDTQYF.